The sequence of this TCR beta chain was determined in a study of blood T cell repertoires in COVID-19. Study-wide background: Collection of acute and convalescent COVID-19 samples took place in the United States, Italy and Spain. T cells, B-cell-depleted T cells, or PBMCs provided the cDNA or gDNA that served as material.

Authors' processing steps: Counts of nucleated cells, estimated from reference gene primer amplification, were obtained. The method was immunoSEQ multiplex PCR; TCRdb's version includes in-frame clones alone and lacks a portion of them. V and J calls and clone size are given by that table; D and trimming were obtained from the DNA. The sample shows roughly 92,000 clones, around four fifths of them seen only once. CDR1 is LGHDT and CDR2 is YNNKEL in the germline V gene (reference sequence). This CDR3 contains 18 residues. The V gene end was trimmed by 4 bases and the J gene end by 1 base; junction bases not matched to a gene: 7.

The material sequenced was peripheral blood. The sequence derives from a woman of 80 years or more with active or convalescent COVID-19. The chain combines TRBV3-1 (or the pseudogene TRBV3-2) with TRBJ2-4; 13 bases are a match to TRBD2. CDR3 amino acids: CASSPGLAGESAKNIQYF. The DNA of the CDR3 is TGTGCCAGCAGCCCAGGACTAGCGGGAGAGTCTGCCAAAAACATTCAGTACTTC.